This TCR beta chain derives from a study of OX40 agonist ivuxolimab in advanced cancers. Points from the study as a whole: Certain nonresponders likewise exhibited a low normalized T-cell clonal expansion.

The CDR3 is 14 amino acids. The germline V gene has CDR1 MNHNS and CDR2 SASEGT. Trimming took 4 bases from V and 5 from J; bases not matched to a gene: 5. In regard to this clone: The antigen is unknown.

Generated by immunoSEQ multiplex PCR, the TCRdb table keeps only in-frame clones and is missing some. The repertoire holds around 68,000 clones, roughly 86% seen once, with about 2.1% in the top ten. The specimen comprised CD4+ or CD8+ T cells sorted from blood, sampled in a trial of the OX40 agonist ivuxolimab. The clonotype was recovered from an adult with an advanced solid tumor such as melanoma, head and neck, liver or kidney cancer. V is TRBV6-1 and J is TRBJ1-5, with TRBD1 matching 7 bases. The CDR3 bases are TGTGCCAGCAGTGTAAGACAGGGAGATCAGCCCCAGCATTTT. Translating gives CASSVRQGDQPQHF.